Listed below are T cell receptor beta chains from one sample, sequenced in a study of blood T cell repertoires in COVID-19. Assay: immunoSEQ multiplex PCR; the TCRdb copy retains only in-frame clones and omits some. The sample contains 90,000 or so clones, around 89% of which appear only once. The sample taken for sequencing was peripheral blood. The receptors were gathered from a woman of 80 years or more with active or convalescent COVID-19. The CDR3 runs from the conserved cysteine through the conserved F or W. D genes are given only for firm matches. Clone size is given for some rows only: seen once, a few or many times, or a class if the clone is expanded.

d_call: -; j_call: TRBJ1-1; clone_size: -; v_call: TRBV19; cdr3_aa: CASSIMGLNTEAFF; cdr3_nt: TGTGCCAGTAGTATAATGGGCCTGAACACTGAAGCTTTCTTT
d_call: TRBD1; j_call: TRBJ1-4; clone_size: -; v_call: TRBV6-5; cdr3_aa: CASRGTGNEKLFF; cdr3_nt: TGTGCCAGCAGGGGGACAGGGAATGAAAAACTGTTTTTT
d_call: -; j_call: TRBJ1-4; clone_size: -; v_call: TRBV7-2; cdr3_aa: CASSLGQTEKLFF; cdr3_nt: TGTGCCAGCAGCTTAGGACAGACGGAAAAACTGTTTTTT
d_call: -; j_call: TRBJ1-5; clone_size: -; v_call: TRBV28; cdr3_aa: CASLNRAGLNQPQHF; cdr3_nt: TGTGCCAGCCTCAACCGGGCAGGGTTAAATCAGCCCCAGCATTTT
d_call: TRBD1; j_call: TRBJ2-7; clone_size: -; v_call: TRBV7-9; cdr3_aa: CASSPGTATYEQYF; cdr3_nt: TGTGCCAGCAGCCCAGGGACAGCGACCTACGAGCAGTACTTC
d_call: TRBD2; j_call: TRBJ2-1; clone_size: few; v_call: TRBV9; cdr3_aa: CASSVGAGVYNEQFF; cdr3_nt: TGTGCCAGCAGCGTAGGGGCGGGAGTCTACAATGAGCAGTTCTTC
d_call: -; j_call: TRBJ1-4; clone_size: -; v_call: TRBV7-8; cdr3_aa: CASSPIQGWSEKLFF; cdr3_nt: TGTGCCAGCAGCCCTATCCAGGGGTGGAGTGAAAAACTGTTTTTT
d_call: -; j_call: TRBJ2-4; clone_size: -; v_call: TRBV6-2/TRBV6-3; cdr3_aa: CASSYRGGTLAKNIQYF; cdr3_nt: TGTGCCAGCAGTTACCGAGGCGGGACCCTAGCCAAAAACATTCAGTACTTC
d_call: TRBD2; j_call: TRBJ2-1; clone_size: -; v_call: TRBV6-4; cdr3_aa: CASSELRGRGEQFF; cdr3_nt: TGTGCCAGCAGTGAATTACGGGGGAGGGGAGAGCAGTTCTTC
d_call: TRBD1; j_call: TRBJ2-5; clone_size: -; v_call: TRBV7-9; cdr3_aa: CASSRTGVETQYF; cdr3_nt: TGTGCCAGCAGCCGGACAGGGGTGGAGACCCAGTACTTC
d_call: TRBD1; j_call: TRBJ1-4; clone_size: once; v_call: TRBV5-1; cdr3_aa: CASSFGQGGEKLFF; cdr3_nt: TGCGCCAGCAGCTTTGGACAGGGAGGCGAAAAACTGTTTTTT
d_call: -; j_call: TRBJ1-6; clone_size: -; v_call: TRBV2; cdr3_aa: CASIPGPGSSYNSPLHF; cdr3_nt: TGTGCCAGCATTCCTGGCCCCGGGAGCTCCTATAATTCACCCCTCCACTTT
d_call: -; j_call: TRBJ1-3; clone_size: once; v_call: TRBV7-2; cdr3_aa: CASSFNRASGNTIYF; cdr3_nt: TGTGCCAGCAGCTTTAACAGGGCCTCTGGAAACACCATATATTTT
d_call: TRBD2; j_call: TRBJ2-2; clone_size: -; v_call: TRBV19; cdr3_aa: CASSARLAGVDTGELFF; cdr3_nt: TGTGCCAGTAGTGCGCGTTTAGCGGGAGTAGACACCGGGGAGCTGTTTTTT
d_call: TRBD1; j_call: TRBJ2-1; clone_size: -; v_call: TRBV5-5; cdr3_aa: CASSEGQGSYNEQFF; cdr3_nt: TGTGCCAGCAGCGAGGGACAGGGTTCCTACAATGAGCAGTTCTTC
d_call: -; j_call: TRBJ1-5; clone_size: -; v_call: TRBV28; cdr3_aa: CASRSSNQPQHF; cdr3_nt: TGTGCCAGCCGCAGTAGCAATCAGCCCCAGCATTTT
d_call: -; j_call: TRBJ2-5; clone_size: -; v_call: TRBV5-1; cdr3_aa: CASRNEETQYF; cdr3_nt: TGCGCCAGCCGTAACGAGGAGACCCAGTACTTC
d_call: -; j_call: TRBJ2-7; clone_size: few; v_call: TRBV29-1; cdr3_aa: CSVEQGYSREQYF; cdr3_nt: TGCAGCGTTGAACAGGGCTACTCGAGGGAGCAGTACTTC
d_call: -; j_call: TRBJ2-2; clone_size: -; v_call: TRBV28; cdr3_aa: CASSFDNQRTGELFF; cdr3_nt: TGTGCCAGCAGTTTTGACAACCAGCGGACCGGGGAGCTGTTTTTT
d_call: -; j_call: TRBJ2-3; clone_size: -; v_call: TRBV29-1; cdr3_aa: CSTRLADTQYF; cdr3_nt: TGCAGCACCCGACTGGCAGATACGCAGTATTTT
d_call: TRBD2; j_call: TRBJ2-7; clone_size: -; v_call: TRBV28; cdr3_aa: CASSLGLAGPYEQYF; cdr3_nt: TGTGCCAGCAGTTTAGGACTAGCGGGTCCCTACGAGCAGTACTTC
d_call: -; j_call: TRBJ2-3; clone_size: -; v_call: TRBV7-8; cdr3_aa: CASGGGGDTQYF; cdr3_nt: TGTGCCAGCGGGGGGGGCGGGGATACGCAGTATTTT
d_call: TRBD1; j_call: TRBJ1-1; clone_size: -; v_call: TRBV11-2; cdr3_aa: CASSAQLQGAGTEAFF; cdr3_nt: TGTGCCAGCAGCGCCCAACTACAGGGGGCAGGCACTGAAGCTTTCTTT
d_call: -; j_call: TRBJ1-3; clone_size: -; v_call: TRBV19; cdr3_aa: CASSTEGISSGNTIYF; cdr3_nt: TGTGCCAGTAGTACGGAGGGGATCAGCTCTGGAAACACCATATATTTT
d_call: -; j_call: TRBJ1-3; clone_size: -; v_call: TRBV7-2; cdr3_aa: CASSPVGSGNTIYF; cdr3_nt: TGTGCCAGCAGCCCCGTCGGCTCTGGAAACACCATATATTTT
d_call: TRBD1; j_call: TRBJ2-3; clone_size: -; v_call: TRBV7-2; cdr3_aa: CASSLEGRQGDTQYF; cdr3_nt: TGTGCCAGCAGCTTAGAAGGAAGACAGGGAGATACGCAGTATTTT
d_call: -; j_call: TRBJ2-4; clone_size: -; v_call: TRBV11-1; cdr3_aa: CASSLSRGPSKNIQYF; cdr3_nt: TGTGCCAGCAGCTTATCTAGGGGCCCCTCCAAAAACATTCAGTACTTC
d_call: -; j_call: TRBJ1-2; clone_size: -; v_call: TRBV7-9; cdr3_aa: CASSRHTGYTF; cdr3_nt: TGTGCCAGCAGCCGCCACACGGGCTACACCTTC
d_call: TRBD1; j_call: TRBJ2-7; clone_size: -; v_call: TRBV5-4; cdr3_aa: CASSWGRQGANEQYF; cdr3_nt: TGTGCCAGCAGCTGGGGAAGGCAGGGGGCTAACGAGCAGTACTTC
d_call: TRBD1; j_call: TRBJ1-5; clone_size: -; v_call: TRBV19; cdr3_aa: CASSKPRDRGPGQPQHF; cdr3_nt: TGTGCCAGTAGTAAACCAAGGGACAGGGGGCCAGGGCAGCCCCAGCATTTT
d_call: -; j_call: TRBJ1-2; clone_size: once; v_call: TRBV30; cdr3_aa: CAWKVPGRRGYTF; cdr3_nt: TGTGCCTGGAAGGTCCCGGGGAGGAGAGGCTACACCTTC
d_call: -; j_call: TRBJ2-5; clone_size: -; v_call: TRBV6-5; cdr3_aa: CASTPLANEETQYF; cdr3_nt: TGTGCCAGCACTCCTCTAGCGAACGAAGAGACCCAGTACTTC